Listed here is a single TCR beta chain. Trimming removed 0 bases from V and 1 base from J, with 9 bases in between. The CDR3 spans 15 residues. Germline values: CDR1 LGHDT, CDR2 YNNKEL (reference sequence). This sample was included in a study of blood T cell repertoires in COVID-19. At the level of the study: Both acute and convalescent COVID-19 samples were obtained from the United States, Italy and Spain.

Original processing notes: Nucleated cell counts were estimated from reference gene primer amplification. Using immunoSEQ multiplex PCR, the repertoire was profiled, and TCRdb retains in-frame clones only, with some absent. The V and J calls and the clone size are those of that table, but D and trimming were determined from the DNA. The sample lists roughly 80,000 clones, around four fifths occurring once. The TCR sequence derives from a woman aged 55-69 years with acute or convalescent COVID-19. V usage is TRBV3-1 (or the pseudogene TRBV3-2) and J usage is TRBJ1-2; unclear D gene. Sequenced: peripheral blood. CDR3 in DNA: TGTGCCAGCAGCCAAGATGGTCTCAGTAACTATGGCTACACCTTC. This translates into CASSQDGLSNYGYTF.